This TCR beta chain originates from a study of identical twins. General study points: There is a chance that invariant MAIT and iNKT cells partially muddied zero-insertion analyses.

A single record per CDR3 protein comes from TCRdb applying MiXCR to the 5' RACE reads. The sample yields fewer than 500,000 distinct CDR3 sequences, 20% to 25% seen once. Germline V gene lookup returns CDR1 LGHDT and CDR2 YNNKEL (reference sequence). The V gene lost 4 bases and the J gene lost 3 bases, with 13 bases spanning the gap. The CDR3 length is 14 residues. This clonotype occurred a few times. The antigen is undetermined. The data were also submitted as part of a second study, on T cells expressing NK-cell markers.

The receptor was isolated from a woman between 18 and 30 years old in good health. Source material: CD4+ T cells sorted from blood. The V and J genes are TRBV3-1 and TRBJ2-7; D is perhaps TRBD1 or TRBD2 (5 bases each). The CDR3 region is CASSPGQGYYEQYF. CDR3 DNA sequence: TGTGCCAGCAGCCCGGGGCAGGGCTACTACGAGCAGTACTTC.